Below, one TCR beta chain is given with its context. Germline assignment: CDR1 MNHEY and CDR2 SMNVEV (reference sequence). The ends were cut back, 3 bases at V and 3 bases at J, with 3 bases in the middle. The CDR3 runs 12 residues. Measured with immunoSEQ multiplex PCR; TCRdb has only the in-frame clones, and not every one. The data show around 49,000 clones, with 90% to 96% seen just once and 0.39% held by the top ten. The source of the sample is a study of technical replicates of blood from a few donors. The sequencing input was T cells isolated from PBMCs. The chain employs TRBV27 and TRBJ1-5; D is undetermined. This clonotype was obtained from a human donor in good health. DNA for the CDR3: TGTGCCAGCAGTTTCTACAATCAGCCCCAGCATTTT. Amino acids: CASSFYNQPQHF.